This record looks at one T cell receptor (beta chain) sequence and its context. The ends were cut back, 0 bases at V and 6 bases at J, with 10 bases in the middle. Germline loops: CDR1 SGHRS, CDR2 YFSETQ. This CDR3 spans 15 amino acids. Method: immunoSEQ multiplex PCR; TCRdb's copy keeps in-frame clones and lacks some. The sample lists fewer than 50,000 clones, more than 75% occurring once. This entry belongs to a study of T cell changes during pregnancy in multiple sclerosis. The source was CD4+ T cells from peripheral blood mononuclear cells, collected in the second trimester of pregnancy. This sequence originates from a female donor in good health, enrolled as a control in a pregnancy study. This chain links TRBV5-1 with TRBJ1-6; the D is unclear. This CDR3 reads CASSLATGSNSPLHF. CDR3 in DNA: TGCGCCAGCAGCTTGGCCACGGGGAGTAATTCACCCCTCCACTTT.